This TCR beta chain originates from a study of CD8 T cells in ankylosing spondylitis. Study results and limitations: There was reportedly significant enrichment of clones that were disease-linked in matched ankylosing spondylitis synovial fluid. A TCR beta motif of 8 or 9 highly homologous variants appeared characteristic of ankylosing spondylitis blood. Relatively rare in peripheral blood, disease-linked clones were also CD8+.

The germline gives CDR1 LGHDT, CDR2 YNNKEL (reference sequence). The CDR3 is made up of 14 amino acids. The V and J ends lost 6 bases and 7 bases respectively, with 15 bases between them. It was by quantitative 5'-RACE with molecular barcodes that TCR beta libraries were made. TCRdb used MiXCR to reprocess the 5' RACE reads, holding one entry per CDR3 protein. The sample yields over 20,000 distinct CDR3 sequences, about 15% seen once. This clonotype was recorded a few times. Its antigen remains unidentified. This sequence originates from a male donor with ankylosing spondylitis or in good health (not recorded which). Sequencing used blood. The V call is TRBV3-1, the J call TRBJ2-2; TRBD1 or TRBD2 may be the D gene (5 bases each). CDR3 nucleotide sequence: TGTGCCAGCAGTCCGGGGCCATGGGGCGGGGAGCTGTTTTTT. It codes for CASSPGPWGGELFF. The whole variable domain, remainder taken from reference TRBV3-1 and TRBJ2-2, is DTAVSQTPKYLVTQMGNDKSIKCEQNLGHDTMYWYKQDSKKFLKIMFSYNNKELIINETVPNRFSPKSPDKAHLNLHINSLELGDSAVYFCASSPGPWGGELFFGEGSRLTVL.